Listed below are T cell receptor beta chains from one sample, sequenced in a study of CD8 T cells in Susac syndrome. TCRdb re-called the immunoSEQ multiplex PCR reads with MiXCR, one entry per CDR3 protein. The table has almost 450,000 distinct CDR3 sequences, more than 70% seen once; the top ten hold approximately 0.12%. The specimen was CD8+ T cells from PBMCs. These receptors originate from a human donor with multiple sclerosis. CDR3s include the opening cysteine and the closing phenylalanine or tryptophan. The order of the fields is J gene, V gene, CDR3 protein.

j_gene: TRBJ2-1
v_gene: TRBV13
CDR3aa: CASSFQYNEQFF

j_gene: TRBJ2-4
v_gene: TRBV27
CDR3aa: CASSEIAKNIQYF

j_gene: TRBJ1-2
v_gene: TRBV4-1
CDR3aa: CASSQGSGPYGYTF

j_gene: TRBJ2-3
v_gene: TRBV2
CDR3aa: CATKSVGNAYNQDTQYF

j_gene: TRBJ2-2
v_gene: TRBV11-2
CDR3aa: CASSFGGVELFF

j_gene: TRBJ1-1
v_gene: TRBV3-1
CDR3aa: CASKDSGSNTEAFF

j_gene: TRBJ1-1
v_gene: TRBV5-1
CDR3aa: CASRLPLGTRVGNTEAFF

j_gene: TRBJ1-1
v_gene: TRBV29-1
CDR3aa: CSVYRDVVEAFF

j_gene: TRBJ2-1
v_gene: TRBV20-1
CDR3aa: CSARDGRESSYNEQFF

j_gene: TRBJ2-7
v_gene: TRBV2
CDR3aa: CASRASENYEQYF

j_gene: TRBJ1-6
v_gene: TRBV15
CDR3aa: CATSREGPPGGDNSPLHF

j_gene: TRBJ2-3
v_gene: TRBV4-1
CDR3aa: CASSQGLAIEDTQYF

j_gene: TRBJ2-1
v_gene: TRBV20-1
CDR3aa: CSARDIGGPSYYNEQFF

j_gene: TRBJ1-6
v_gene: TRBV5-6
CDR3aa: CASSLAVAGEYSPLHF

j_gene: TRBJ2-5
v_gene: TRBV7-2
CDR3aa: CASSLAPNNFLGRGLETQYF

j_gene: TRBJ1-2
v_gene: TRBV7-9
CDR3aa: CASSTDGTEANYGYTF

j_gene: TRBJ1-5
v_gene: TRBV19
CDR3aa: CASSPNGPGNQPQHF

j_gene: TRBJ2-7
v_gene: TRBV2
CDR3aa: CASSEPRDRDYEQYF

j_gene: TRBJ2-1
v_gene: TRBV7-9
CDR3aa: CASSTTTIAGLSNEQFF

j_gene: TRBJ2-1
v_gene: TRBV12-3/TRBV12-4
CDR3aa: CASSFWRDEQFF

j_gene: TRBJ2-1
v_gene: TRBV24-1
CDR3aa: CATSDSGISGRFSYNEQFF

j_gene: TRBJ2-2
v_gene: TRBV20-1
CDR3aa: CGAQDTGELFF

j_gene: TRBJ2-3
v_gene: TRBV5-1
CDR3aa: CASSLTSGATDTQYF

j_gene: TRBJ1-1
v_gene: TRBV20-1
CDR3aa: CSAPREGAENTEAFF

j_gene: TRBJ2-1
v_gene: TRBV30
CDR3aa: CAWSETSPEQFF

j_gene: TRBJ2-3
v_gene: TRBV7-9
CDR3aa: CASSALTSGITDTQYF

j_gene: TRBJ1-1
v_gene: TRBV19
CDR3aa: CASSEGGRKEEAFF

j_gene: TRBJ2-2
v_gene: TRBV5-6
CDR3aa: CASSQTPNTGELFF

j_gene: TRBJ2-7
v_gene: TRBV7-9
CDR3aa: CASSLPNSYEQYF

j_gene: TRBJ1-3
v_gene: TRBV20-1
CDR3aa: CSARPNRGGDLAIYF

j_gene: TRBJ2-1
v_gene: TRBV20-1
CDR3aa: CSAKGQIFYNEQFF

j_gene: TRBJ2-7
v_gene: TRBV20-1
CDR3aa: CSARGLAVSEQYF

j_gene: TRBJ2-3
v_gene: TRBV27
CDR3aa: CASSYPGQGSDTQYF

j_gene: TRBJ2-1
v_gene: TRBV19
CDR3aa: CASSMSPGSLGGHNEQFF

j_gene: TRBJ2-4
v_gene: TRBV28
CDR3aa: CASSRGQGQYF

j_gene: TRBJ2-1
v_gene: TRBV4-1
CDR3aa: CASSQDPGLQPNEQFF

j_gene: TRBJ1-6
v_gene: TRBV30
CDR3aa: CAWSPVVNSPLHF